This TCR beta chain derives from a study of blood T cell repertoires in COVID-19. Comment on this clone: Sequence at one end of the junction differs from germline and may be a read error.

Original processing notes: The assay estimated nucleated cells by amplifying reference gene primers. Sequenced by immunoSEQ multiplex PCR; TCRdb stores in-frame clones only, minus some. The V and J calls and clone size come from that table; D and trimming were worked out from the DNA. The data show 300,000 to 500,000 clones, approximately 86% seen once. The germline V gene has CDR1 SGHVS and CDR2 FQNEAQ. The CDR3 extends over 13 amino acids. The J gene is TRBJ2-7, the V gene TRBV7-8; 8 nucleotides align to TRBD1. Input material: PBMCs or T cells enriched from blood (not recorded which). The sequence was collected from a woman between 35 and 50 years old with acute COVID-19. The CDR3 coding sequence is TGTGCCAGCAGCTACCCCGGGACAGGCAGCCGGGACTTC. It encodes CASSYPGTGSRDF.